This TCR beta chain originates from a study of T-cell reconstitution after alpha-beta-depleted transplantation in children. This clonotype was counted at least ten times. The target antigen is unknown. The study's findings and limits: Among T cells one year after transplant, newly produced cells accounted for most counts and diversity. For some patients, TCRbeta diversity was high at day 60 because of recipient T cells and thymic progenitors that survived. Alpha-beta T cells about two months after transplant reportedly derived from several hundred expanded graft clones.

Germline CDR1 reads SGHRS; CDR2 reads YFSETQ. The CDR3 spans 13 residues. Unmatched junction bases numbered 5, after V lost 3 bases and J lost 6 bases. Unique molecular identifiers were incorporated when the TCRbeta library was constructed. Each CDR3 protein is one row after TCRdb ran MiXCR on the PCR reads. Here the sample spans around 700,000 distinct CDR3 sequences, roughly 13% being singletons. The TCR sequence derives from a girl aged 2 to 10 with congenital amegakaryocytic thrombocytopenia, due to receive a stem cell transplant. The specimen was PBMCs, collected before TCRalphabeta/CD19-depleted stem cell transplant. The chain is built from TRBV5-1 and TRBJ2-7, with 8 positions matching TRBD1. The CDR3 is CASSSTTGGEQYF. CDR3 nucleotides: TGCGCCAGCAGCTCGACCACAGGGGGCGAGCAGTACTTC.